The 26 T cell receptor beta chains below all came from one sample that was sequenced in a study of cytomegalovirus exposure and HLA in healthy donors. PCR involved 60 Vbeta and 13 Jbeta primers. Assay: immunoSEQ multiplex PCR; the TCRdb copy retains only in-frame clones and omits some. This sample has around 150,000 clones; around 63% occur once, and the top ten carry over 1.5%. The sequenced sample was PBMCs. The receptors come from a human donor in good health.

The rearrangement links TRBV5-1 to TRBJ2-6, with a tentative D call TRBD1 (5 bases). The CDR3 runs 15 residues. Germline-derived CDR1 and CDR2 are SGHRS and YFSETQ. V lost 4 bases, J lost 0 bases, and 8 bases lay in between. CDR3 DNA: TGCGCCAGCAGCCAGGGAAACTCTGGGGCCAACGTCCTGACTTTC. The encoded protein is CASSQGNSGANVLTF.

The chain carries TRBV5-4 and TRBJ1-1; 9 bases are shared with TRBD1. Germline-derived CDR1 and CDR2 are SGHNT and YYREEE (reference sequence). This CDR3 has 15 amino acids. The V and J ends lost 0 bases and 7 bases, in that order; junction bases with no gene match: 7. CDR3 region: CASSLGGDRVNEAFF. The CDR3 nucleotides are TGTGCCAGCAGCTTGGGTGGGGACAGGGTTAATGAAGCTTTCTTT.

V usage is TRBV5-1 and J usage is TRBJ2-7, with 10 bases lining up with TRBD2. This CDR3 is built from 20 residues. V shed 6 bases, J shed 4 bases, and the junction held 25 bases outside the gene matches. Germline values: CDR1 SGHRS, CDR2 YFSETQ. This CDR3 is CASTSGEGWHRTSGLYEQYF. DNA for the CDR3: TGCGCCAGCACATCCGGGGAGGGATGGCACCGGACTAGCGGACTATACGAGCAGTACTTC.

The chain couples TRBV18 to TRBJ1-5; 12 positions agree with TRBD1. The CDR3 is 15 residues long. The V and J ends lost 4 bases and 4 bases, in that order; junction bases with no gene match: 2. From germline, CDR1 is KGHSH and CDR2 LQKENI. DNA for the CDR3: TGTGCCAGCTCACTGGGACAGGGGGCTAATCAGCCCCAGCATTTT. It encodes CASSLGQGANQPQHF.

The chain has TRBV18 and TRBJ2-7, with D possibly matching TRBD2 (7 bases). CDR3 length equals 16 residues. The V end was cut by 1 base, the J end by 7 bases, with 20 bases between. The germline gives CDR1 KGHSH, CDR2 LQKENI. The CDR3 protein is CASSPRVGTQAGEQYF. DNA of the CDR3: TGTGCCAGCTCACCACGAGTTGGGACACAAGCGGGGGAGCAGTACTTC.

The chain is built from TRBV19 and TRBJ2-7; 9 nucleotides match TRBD1. The CDR3 is 15 residues long. Germline trimming cut 3 bases from V and 7 bases from J; bases unmatched to any gene: 10. In germline, CDR1 is LNHDA, CDR2 SQIVND (reference sequence). In nucleotides, the CDR3 is TGTGCCAGTAGTATTGTCACAGGGGGCAGAGGGGAGCAGTACTTC. Its translation: CASSIVTGGRGEQYF. Looking up the rest from reference TRBV19 and TRBJ2-7 gives the full variable domain: DGGITQSPKYLFRKEGQNVTLSCEQNLNHDAMYWYRQDPGQGLRLIYYSQIVNDFQKGDIAEGYSVSREKKESFPLTVTSAQKNPTAFYLCASSIVTGGRGEQYFGPGTRLTVT.

The chain recombines TRBV2 with TRBJ2-7, with 8 bases aligning to TRBD2. Germline V lookup: CDR1 SNHLY, CDR2 FYNNEI. Unmatched junction bases numbered 2, after V lost 4 bases and J lost 0 bases. The CDR3 is made up of 14 amino acids. The CDR3 DNA follows: TGTGCCAGCAGTGCGGGAGGGCCCTCCTACGAGCAGTACTTC. Its translation is CASSAGGPSYEQYF. The full variable domain, rest sourced from reference TRBV2 and TRBJ2-7, is EPEVTQTPSHQVTQMGQEVILRCVPISNHLYFYWYRQILGQKVEFLVSFYNNEISEKSEIFDDQFSVERPDGSNFTLKIRSTKLEDSAMYFCASSAGGPSYEQYFGPGTRLTVT.

The genes are TRBV25-1 and TRBJ1-1, with TRBD1 identical over 9 bases. J was trimmed by 12 bases and V by 2 bases; bases with no gene match: 13. The CDR3 totals 15 residues. CDR1 is MGHDK and CDR2 is SYGVNS in the germline V gene. CDR3 bases: TGTGCCAGCAGTGAAGACGCCGGGACAGGGTCGGAATCTTTCTTT. It is translated as CASSEDAGTGSESFF.

This clone was seen a single time. The V gene is TRBV6-1, the J gene TRBJ2-7, with a tentative D call TRBD1 (7 bases). The CDR3 is 12 residues long. The V end was cut by 8 bases, the J end by 3 bases, with 11 bases between. From germline, CDR1 is MNHNS and CDR2 SASEGT. The chain's CDR3 is CASGRGVYEQYF. The CDR3 nucleotides read TGTGCCAGCGGCAGGGGGGTCTACGAGCAGTACTTC.

The CDR3 DNA sequence: TGTGCCAGCAGTCTAGACTCTGGGGCCAACGTCCTGACTTTC. Protein sequence: CASSLDSGANVLTF. The chain has TRBV2 and TRBJ2-6; D ambiguous. The V gene lost 5 bases and the J gene lost 0 bases, with 5 bases spanning the gap. Looked up from germline, CDR1 is SNHLY and CDR2 is FYNNEI. This CDR3 comprises 14 residues.

This chain links TRBV6-6 with TRBJ2-1; the match to TRBD1 covers 7 bases. Per germline, CDR1 MNHNY and CDR2 SVGAGI (reference sequence). The junction had 8 bases not matched to a gene; V was cut back by 2 bases and J by 7 bases. This CDR3 has 15 amino acids. For the CDR3, the DNA is TGTGCCAGCAGTTACGACGAGGGGGCGTGGAATGAGCAGTTCTTC. Translated: CASSYDEGAWNEQFF.

This clone turned up a few times. This chain connects TRBV6-6 to TRBJ2-7; D possibly corresponds to TRBD2 (6 bases). This CDR3 comprises 14 residues. Germline V gene lookup returns CDR1 MNHNY and CDR2 SVGAGI (reference sequence). V lost 2 bases, J lost 7 bases, and 15 bases lay in between. CDR3 loop: CASSYGTGVGEQYF. For the CDR3, the DNA is TGTGCCAGCAGTTACGGGACGGGGGTAGGGGAGCAGTACTTC.

The CDR3 DNA follows: TGCGCCAGCAGCCCCCAGACAGGGTCTCGCTACGAGCAGTACTTC. Protein: CASSPQTGSRYEQYF. The chain recombines TRBV4-3 with TRBJ2-7, with 7 bases lining up with TRBD1. The CDR3 totals 15 residues. V lost 4 bases to trimming and J lost 3 bases; unmatched junction nucleotides: 9. Germline lookup yields CDR1 LGHNA and CDR2 YSLEER.

This rearrangement joins TRBV11-3 to TRBJ2-2; no definite D call. V was shortened by 4 bases and J by 0 bases, with 12 bases between the two germline ends. The CDR3 runs to 16 residues. CDR1 is SGHNT and CDR2 is YENEEA in the germline V gene. For the CDR3, the DNA is TGTGCCAGCAGCTCCCACTTAGCCTCGAACACCGGGGAGCTGTTTTTT. Its translation: CASSSHLASNTGELFF.

The J gene is TRBJ2-3, the V gene TRBV15; TRBD2 is a possible D gene (6 bases). Germline loops: CDR1 LNHNV, CDR2 YYDKDF (reference sequence). Deletions cut 4 bases from V and 5 bases from J, with 22 bases between. This CDR3 has 17 amino acids. DNA for the CDR3: TGTGCCACCAGCATCGAAACCGGGACTCCCATGGGAGATACGCAGTATTTT. It specifies CATSIETGTPMGDTQYF. The full variable domain, with the rest looked up from reference TRBV15 and TRBJ2-3, is DAMVIQNPRYQVTQFGKPVTLSCSQTLNHNVMYWYQQKSSQAPKLLFHYYDKDFNNEADTPDNFQSRRPNTSFCFLDIRSPGLGDTAMYLCATSIETGTPMGDTQYFGPGTRLTVL.

This chain uses TRBV6-5 with TRBJ2-3; TRBD2 might be the D (5 bases). CDR1 MNHEY and CDR2 SVGAGI come from the germline V gene. This CDR3 comprises 14 residues. Trimming took off 4 bases at V and 5 bases at J, with 13 bases between the two ends. CDR3 loop: CASSLGRGRDTQYF. In DNA, the CDR3 is TGTGCCAGCAGTTTGGGGAGAGGCAGAGATACGCAGTATTTT.

This clone was seen a handful of times. This chain connects TRBV2 to TRBJ1-5; D is perhaps TRBD1 (5 bases). The V gene's germline CDR1 is SNHLY and CDR2 FYNNEI. This CDR3 is built from 14 residues. Trimming shortened V by 6 bases and J by 7 bases, and 16 bases separated the two germline ends. The CDR3 sequence is CASSLMEGRQPQHF. The DNA for the CDR3 is TGTGCCAGCAGCCTCATGGAGGGGCGGCAGCCCCAGCATTTT. The variable domain in full, completed from reference TRBV2 and TRBJ1-5, reads EPEVTQTPSHQVTQMGQEVILRCVPISNHLYFYWYRQILGQKVEFLVSFYNNEISEKSEIFDDQFSVERPDGSNFTLKIRSTKLEDSAMYFCASSLMEGRQPQHFGDGTRLSIL.

The rearrangement links TRBV9 to TRBJ2-2; 9 nucleotides align to TRBD2. The CDR3 runs 18 residues. Trimming at V came to 0 bases and at J to 4 bases, leaving 10 bases not matched to a gene. The germline gives CDR1 SGDLS, CDR2 YYNGEE. The chain's CDR3 is CASSVDAGGPVGTGELFF. In nucleotides, the CDR3 is TGTGCCAGCAGCGTAGATGCGGGAGGGCCCGTTGGCACCGGGGAGCTGTTTTTT.

V gene TRBV6-4 combines with J gene TRBJ2-3; 7 nucleotides align to TRBD2. V shed 2 bases and J 3 bases; nucleotides not matched to a gene: 5. Germline V gene lookup returns CDR1 MRHNA and CDR2 SNTAGT. This CDR3 is built from 15 residues. CDR3 nucleotides: TGTGCCAGCAGTGACGGGGCGGGAGATACAGATACGCAGTATTTT. Amino acids: CASSDGAGDTDTQYF.

The chain joins TRBV7-9 to TRBJ2-4; 9 nucleotides agree with TRBD1. V lost 4 bases, J lost 3 bases, and 10 bases stayed unmatched. This CDR3 has 17 amino acids. Germline V gene lookup returns CDR1 SEHNR and CDR2 FQNEAQ (reference sequence). This CDR3 is CASSSYWTGEGKNIQYF. The CDR3, as DNA: TGTGCCAGCAGCTCCTACTGGACAGGGGAGGGCAAAAACATTCAGTACTTC.

This clone was counted a few times. J is TRBJ2-5 and V is TRBV14; 7 bases agree with TRBD2. Looked up from germline, CDR1 is SGHDN and CDR2 is FVKESK. The CDR3 spans 15 residues. With 1 base clipped from V and 5 bases from J, the junction kept 7 bases outside the gene matches. The CDR3 is CASSQGLAGDETQYF. CDR3 coding DNA: TGTGCCAGCAGCCAAGGTCTGGCGGGAGATGAGACCCAGTACTTC. Full variable domain (rest looked up from reference TRBV14 and TRBJ2-5): EAGVTQFPSHSVIEKGQTVTLRCDPISGHDNLYWYRRVMGKEIKFLLHFVKESKQDESGMPNNRFLAERTGGTYSTLKVQPAELEDSGVYFCASSQGLAGDETQYFGPGTRLLVL.

The rearrangement uses TRBV14 and TRBJ2-7, with 10 bases that match TRBD2. Looked up from germline, CDR1 is SGHDN and CDR2 is FVKESK. The junction had 3 bases not matched to a gene; V was cut back by 2 bases and J by 2 bases. CDR3 length equals 15 residues. The DNA for the CDR3 is TGTGCCAGCAGCCAACCGGGACTAGCGCCCTACGAGCAGTACTTC. Protein product: CASSQPGLAPYEQYF.

The chain employs TRBV21-1 and TRBJ2-2; the table calls TRBD1, which could not be checked here. TRBV21-1 is noted as a pseudogene. The CDR3 length is 17 residues. CDR3 sequence reads: CASSNGTHRDRTGELFF. CDR3 DNA: TGTGCCAGCAGCAATGGAACTCACAGGGACCGCACCGGGGAGCTGTTTTTT.

The chain is built from TRBV4-1 and TRBJ1-5; perhaps TRBD1 as D (5 bases). Trimming shortened V by 4 bases and J by 0 bases, and 10 bases separated the two germline ends. Germline V lookup: CDR1 MGHRA, CDR2 YSYEKL. CDR3 length equals 15 residues. The CDR3 DNA is TGCGCCAGCAGCCTCGGACAAGATAGCAATCAGCCCCAGCATTTT. Translation: CASSLGQDSNQPQHF.

The V gene is TRBV27, the J gene TRBJ1-2; D is possibly TRBD1 (6 bases). The germline V gene encodes CDR1 MNHEY and CDR2 SMNVEV (reference sequence). V gave up 2 bases and J gave up 2 bases, with 9 bases separating them. This CDR3 region has 14 residues. The CDR3 is CASSLAGANYGYTF. The CDR3 DNA is TGTGCCAGCAGTTTAGCGGGGGCAAACTATGGCTACACCTTC.

The J gene is TRBJ2-1, the V gene TRBV7-9, with a possible D match to TRBD2 (5 bases). The V gene's germline CDR1 is SEHNR and CDR2 FQNEAQ (reference sequence). Trimming removed 5 bases at V and 6 bases at J, with 20 bases between. The CDR3 runs 16 residues. CDR3 coding DNA: TGTGCCAGCAGCCCACCCGGTGGGAGACGTTCCAATGAGCAGTTCTTC. It specifies CASSPPGGRRSNEQFF.